The present TCR beta chain was sequenced within a study of cytomegalovirus exposure and HLA in healthy donors. Here immunoSEQ multiplex PCR was the method, and the copy in TCRdb shows in-frame clones only, minus some. The sample yields 65,000 to 85,000 clones, 85% to 95% seen once. Findings of the study overall: Cytomegalovirus association was assigned to more than 150 TCR beta chains.

The CDR3 contains 14 residues. Germline CDR1 and CDR2: LGHNA and YSLEER. The V end lost 0 bases, the J end lost 7 bases, and 12 bases lay between the germline ends. Worth noting for this clone: Its specificity is unknown.

The gene calls are TRBV4-3 and TRBJ1-1; a weak D match, TRBD1 (5 bases). The sample consisted of PBMCs. The clonotype was recovered from a woman between 18 and 30 years old in good health and CMV-seronegative. This CDR3 reads CASSQERGGGEAFF. Here the CDR3 DNA reads TGCGCCAGCAGCCAAGAGCGGGGGGGAGGTGAAGCTTTCTTT.